The 8 T cell receptor beta chains reported below all come from one sample, sequenced in a study of blood T cell repertoires in COVID-19. Clones were read by immunoSEQ multiplex PCR, and TCRdb kept only the in-frame ones, dropping some. This sample has about 130,000 clones, with 60% to 75% found just once. The sample comprised peripheral blood. The receptors shown here come from a woman aged 70-85 years with acute or convalescent COVID-19.

This clone was seen many times. The chain has TRBV6-2 or TRBV6-3 and TRBJ1-2, with 7 nucleotides matching TRBD1. The V gene's germline CDR1 is MNHEY and CDR2 SVGEGT. This CDR3 has 15 residues. Losses at the gene ends were 1 base for V and 1 base for J; bases not matched to a gene: 3. CDR3 amino acids: CASSYWTGDNYGYTF. CDR3 in DNA: TGTGCCAGCAGTTACTGGACAGGCGATAACTATGGCTACACCTTC.

The chain is built from TRBV12-3 or TRBV12-4 and TRBJ1-6; TRBD1 is a possible D gene (5 bases). This CDR3 is 13 amino acids long. Trimming stripped 2 bases from V and 7 bases from J, with 6 bases between. As DNA, the CDR3 is TGTGCCAGCAGTTTAAGGGGCAATTCACCCCTCCACTTT. This codes for CASSLRGNSPLHF.

The chain combines TRBV30 with TRBJ1-6, with 8 bases that match TRBD1. Germline V lookup: CDR1 GTSNPN, CDR2 SVGIG (reference sequence). CDR3 size: 17 residues. J lost 2 bases, V lost 3 bases, and 9 bases had no gene match. CDR3 in amino acids: CAWSPRQGWTYNSPLHF. The CDR3 region has the DNA TGTGCCTGGAGCCCCCGACAGGGGTGGACCTATAATTCACCCCTCCACTTT.

The chain links TRBV2 to TRBJ1-1; TRBD1 aligns across 8 bases. CDR3 length equals 14 residues. Germline lookup yields CDR1 SNHLY and CDR2 FYNNEI. V lost 5 bases, J lost 0 bases, and 2 bases stayed unmatched. The CDR3 loop is CASSRTGMNTEAFF. Written as DNA, the CDR3 is TGTGCCAGCAGTAGGACAGGGATGAACACTGAAGCTTTCTTT.

This clone was seen just once. This rearrangement joins TRBV24-1 to TRBJ2-1; 11 bases are a match to TRBD2. The CDR3 runs 15 residues. Germline-derived CDR1 and CDR2 are KGHDR and SFDVKD. J gave up 5 bases and V 7 bases, and 6 bases lay outside the gene matches. For the CDR3, the DNA is TGTGCCACCAGCGAGGGACTAGCGGAAAACAATGAGCAGTTCTTC. This sequence encodes CATSEGLAENNEQFF.

The chain combines TRBV19 with TRBJ1-2, with 9 positions matching TRBD1. This CDR3 comprises 14 residues. CDR1 LNHDA and CDR2 SQIVND come from the germline V gene (reference sequence). The V gene end was trimmed by 3 bases and the J gene end by 5 bases; junction bases not matched to a gene: 4. CDR3 bases: TGTGCCAGTAGTATGGGACAGGGCCTTTATGGCTACACCTTC. Translation: CASSMGQGLYGYTF.

This sequence joins TRBV30 and TRBJ2-1; 8 bases are a match to TRBD1. This CDR3 has 16 residues. Looked up from germline, CDR1 is GTSNPN and CDR2 is SVGIG (reference sequence). DNA for the CDR3: TGTGCTTCGGACAGGGAAACGACCAGCTCCTACAATGAGCAGTTCTTC. It codes for CASDRETTSSYNEQFF.

The V and J genes are TRBV10-3 and TRBJ1-2, with D perhaps TRBD1 (6 bases). The CDR3 covers 16 residues. Trimming took off 0 bases at V and 6 bases at J, with 17 bases between the two ends. Germline CDR1 reads ENHRY; CDR2 reads SYGVKD. CDR3 protein: CAISESANRVIDGYTF. In nucleotides, the CDR3 is TGTGCCATCAGTGAGTCGGCCAACAGGGTTATTGATGGCTACACCTTC.